Each of the 8 T cell receptor beta chains below was sequenced from the same sample in a study of T cells in Graves' hyperthyroidism and ophthalmopathy. Amplification of TCR beta CDR3 regions used RNA as the template. A first-round RT-PCR of the TCR CDR3 used the HTBI primer set. TCRdb itself ran the multiplex PCR reads through MiXCR, one entry per CDR3 protein. The data hold 250,000 to 350,000 distinct CDR3 sequences, with about 20% observed a single time. Sequenced input: blood. The receptor set was obtained from a man aged 30-40 years with Graves' ophthalmopathy.

The chain employs TRBV27 and TRBJ2-2, with TRBD1 matching 11 bases. The CDR3 covers 16 residues. Germline V CDR1 and CDR2: MNHEY, SMNVEV (reference sequence). Losses at the gene ends were 4 bases for V and 3 bases for J; bases not matched to a gene: 4. CDR3 nucleotides: TGTGCCAGCAGTTCCGGGACAGGGGGTTACACCGGGGAGCTGTTTTTT. This sequence encodes CASSSGTGGYTGELFF.

There are many counts of this clonotype. The rearrangement uses TRBV7-2 and TRBJ2-5, with D perhaps matching TRBD2 (5 bases). V lost 2 bases, J lost 7 bases, and 17 bases lay in between. There are 15 residues in the CDR3. The germline CDR1 and CDR2 sequences are SGHTA and FQGNSA. In DNA, the CDR3 is TGTGCCAGCAGCTTACAGCCCGGTGTCCGGGGGACCCAGTACTTC. Protein sequence: CASSLQPGVRGTQYF.

This clonotype was counted at least ten times. The chain recombines TRBV28 with TRBJ2-7; no firm D call. Trimming shortened V by 4 bases and J by 4 bases, and 5 bases separated the two germline ends. There are 11 residues in the CDR3. CDR1 is MDHEN, CDR2 SYDVKM, per germline. CDR3 coding DNA: TGTGCCAGCAGTTCTCGGTACGAGCAGTACTTC. This gives the protein CASSSRYEQYF.

This clonotype was observed a few times. This chain uses TRBV30 with TRBJ1-1; D is perhaps TRBD1 (5 bases). Germline V CDR1 and CDR2: GTSNPN, SVGIG (reference sequence). This CDR3 has 20 amino acids. Trimming cost V 3 bases and J 11 bases, with 40 bases left between them. Here the CDR3 reads CAWSLWTPSSQNERAGSAFF. As DNA, the CDR3 is TGTGCCTGGAGCCTATGGACACCGAGCAGCCAAAACGAACGGGCAGGATCGGCTTTCTTT.

This clonotype was detected only a few times. The rearrangement links TRBV28 to TRBJ2-6; TRBD1 matches at 8 bases. The CDR3 length is 18 residues. Germline V gene sequence: CDR1 MDHEN, CDR2 SYDVKM. V lost 1 base, J lost 2 bases, and 7 bases stayed unmatched. The CDR3: CASSLLGRGQAGANVLTF. The CDR3 DNA reads TGTGCCAGCAGTTTATTGGGCAGGGGGCAGGCTGGGGCCAACGTCCTGACTTTC. Filled out from reference TRBV28 and TRBJ2-6, the complete variable domain reads DVKVTQSSRYLVKRTGEKVFLECVQDMDHENMFWYRQDPGLGLRLIYFSYDVKMKEKGDIPEGYSVSREKKERFSLILESASTNQTSMYLCASSLLGRGQAGANVLTFGAGSRLTVL.

The rearrangement links TRBV20-1 to TRBJ1-2; 8 positions match TRBD1. V lost 6 bases and J lost 8; bases outside the gene matches: 11. The CDR3 loop spans 13 amino acids. The germline gives CDR1 DFQATT, CDR2 SNEGSKA (reference sequence). The DNA of the CDR3 is TGCAGTGCCGTCGACAGGGGTCGAGAGGGCTACACCTTC. It encodes CSAVDRGREGYTF.

The CDR3 sequence is CASSESLGQETQYF. As DNA, the CDR3 is TGCGCCAGCAGTGAGTCCCTTGGCCAAGAGACCCAGTACTTC. This chain joins TRBV10-1 and TRBJ2-5, with D unresolved. The length of the CDR3 is 14 residues. V lost 0 bases and J 1 base, leaving 6 bases between the germline ends. CDR1 and CDR2 (germline): WNHNN, SYGVQD (reference sequence).

This sequence joins TRBV20-1 and TRBJ2-1, with 7 bases aligning to TRBD2. The length of the CDR3 is 17 residues. Losses at the gene ends were 2 bases for V and 5 bases for J; bases not matched to a gene: 15. Germline V gives CDR1 DFQATT, CDR2 SNEGSKA (reference sequence). The CDR3 DNA follows: TGCAGTGCTAGAAACCCTCCCGGGCGGGAGTACCACAATGAGCAGTTCTTC. Translated: CSARNPPGREYHNEQFF.